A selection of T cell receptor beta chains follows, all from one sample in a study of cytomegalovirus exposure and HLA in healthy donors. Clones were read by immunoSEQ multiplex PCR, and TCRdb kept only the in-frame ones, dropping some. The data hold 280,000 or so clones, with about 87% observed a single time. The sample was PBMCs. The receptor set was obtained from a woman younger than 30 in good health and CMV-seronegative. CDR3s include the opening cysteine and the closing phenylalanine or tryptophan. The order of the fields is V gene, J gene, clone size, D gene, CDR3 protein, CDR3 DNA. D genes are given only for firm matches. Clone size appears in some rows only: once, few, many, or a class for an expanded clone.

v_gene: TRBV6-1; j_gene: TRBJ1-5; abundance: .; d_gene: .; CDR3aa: CASSQTGYSNQPQHF; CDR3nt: TGTGCCAGCAGTCAGACGGGTTATAGCAATCAGCCCCAGCATTTT
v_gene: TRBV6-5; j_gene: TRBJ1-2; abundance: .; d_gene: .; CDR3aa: CASSPQGRRGYTF; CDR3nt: TGTGCCAGCAGTCCACAGGGTCGGAGGGGCTACACCTTC
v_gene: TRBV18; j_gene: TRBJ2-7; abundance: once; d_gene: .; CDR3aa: CASSQGPSSYEQYF; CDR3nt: TGTGCCAGCTCACAGGGGCCCAGCTCCTACGAGCAGTACTTC
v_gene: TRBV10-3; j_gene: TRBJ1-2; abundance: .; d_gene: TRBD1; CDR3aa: CAISDPGQGYDGYTF; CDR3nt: TGTGCCATCAGTGACCCCGGACAGGGGTACGATGGCTACACCTTC
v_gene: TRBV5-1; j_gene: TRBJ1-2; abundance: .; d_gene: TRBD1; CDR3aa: CASSLGDSFGYTF; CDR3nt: TGCGCCAGCAGCTTGGGGGACAGCTTTGGCTACACCTTC
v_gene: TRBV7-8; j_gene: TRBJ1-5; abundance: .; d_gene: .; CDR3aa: CASSPWGGARHQPQHF; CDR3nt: TGTGCCAGCAGCCCGTGGGGGGGGGCGCGTCATCAGCCCCAGCATTTT
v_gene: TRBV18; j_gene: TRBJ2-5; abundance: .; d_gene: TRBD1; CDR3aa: CASSPYLTGQETQYF; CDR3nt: TGTGCCAGCTCACCTTACTTGACAGGGCAAGAGACCCAGTACTTC
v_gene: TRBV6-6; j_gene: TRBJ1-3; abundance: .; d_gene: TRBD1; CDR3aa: CASGQGATGNTIYF; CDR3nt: TGTGCCAGCGGACAGGGGGCGACGGGAAACACCATATATTTT
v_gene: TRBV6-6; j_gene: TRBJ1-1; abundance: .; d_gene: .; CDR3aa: CASRSRGTEAFF; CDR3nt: TGTGCCAGCAGGTCGCGAGGGACTGAAGCTTTCTTT
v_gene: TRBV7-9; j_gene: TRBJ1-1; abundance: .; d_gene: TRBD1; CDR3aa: CSSSSTGGNTEAFF; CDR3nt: TGTTCCAGCAGCTCCACAGGGGGGAACACTGAAGCTTTCTTT
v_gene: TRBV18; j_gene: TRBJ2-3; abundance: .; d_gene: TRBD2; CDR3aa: CASSRTSGAATDTQYF; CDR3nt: TGTGCCAGCTCAAGGACTAGCGGGGCCGCCACAGATACGCAGTATTTT
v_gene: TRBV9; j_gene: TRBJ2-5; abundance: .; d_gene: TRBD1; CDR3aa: CASSIRDRGETQYF; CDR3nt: TGTGCCAGCAGCATCCGGGACAGGGGAGAGACCCAGTACTTC
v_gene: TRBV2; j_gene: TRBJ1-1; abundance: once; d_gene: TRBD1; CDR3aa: CASKNRQGRGEAFF; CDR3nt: TGTGCCAGCAAAAACCGACAGGGACGAGGTGAAGCTTTCTTT
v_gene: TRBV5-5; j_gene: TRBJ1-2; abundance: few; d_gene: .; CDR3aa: CASSLAPNGYTF; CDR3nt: TGTGCCAGCAGCTTGGCCCCTAATGGCTACACCTTC
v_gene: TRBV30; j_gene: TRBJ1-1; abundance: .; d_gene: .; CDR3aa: CACPTGVVSFF; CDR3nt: TGTGCCTGCCCCACGGGGGTTGTGTCTTTCTTT
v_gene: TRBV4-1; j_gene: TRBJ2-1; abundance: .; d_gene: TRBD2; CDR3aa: CASSHQVAGGGRSYNEQFF; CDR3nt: TGCGCCAGCAGCCATCAAGTCGCCGGCGGGGGGAGATCCTACAATGAGCAGTTCTTC
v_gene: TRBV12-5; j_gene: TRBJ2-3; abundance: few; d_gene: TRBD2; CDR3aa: CASGFGGGATDTQYF; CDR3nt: TGTGCTAGTGGTTTCGGCGGGGGGGCCACAGATACGCAGTATTTT
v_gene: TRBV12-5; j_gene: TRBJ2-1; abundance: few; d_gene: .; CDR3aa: CASGLGLSYNEQFF; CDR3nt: TGTGCTAGTGGTTTAGGACTTTCCTACAATGAGCAGTTCTTC
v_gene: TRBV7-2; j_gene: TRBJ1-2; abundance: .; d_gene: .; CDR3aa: CASSLNWSYGYTF; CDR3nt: TGTGCCAGCAGCTTAAACTGGAGCTATGGCTACACCTTC
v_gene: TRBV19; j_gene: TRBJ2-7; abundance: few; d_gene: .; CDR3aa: CASTVAGGFSEQYF; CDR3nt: TGTGCCAGTACAGTGGCAGGGGGGTTTTCCGAGCAGTACTTC
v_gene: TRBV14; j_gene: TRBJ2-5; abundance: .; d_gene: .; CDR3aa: CASSQPFGGSGETQYF; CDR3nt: TGTGCCAGCAGCCAACCCTTCGGGGGTAGTGGAGAGACCCAGTACTTC
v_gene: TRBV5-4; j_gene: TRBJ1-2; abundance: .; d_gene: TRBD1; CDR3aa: CASSSRQGPGYTF; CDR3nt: TGTGCCAGCAGCTCCCGACAGGGCCCAGGCTACACCTTC
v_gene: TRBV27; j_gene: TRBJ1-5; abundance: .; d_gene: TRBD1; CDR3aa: CASSFVGDRAANQPQHF; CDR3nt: TGTGCCAGCAGTTTTGTCGGGGACAGGGCTGCAAATCAGCCCCAGCATTTT
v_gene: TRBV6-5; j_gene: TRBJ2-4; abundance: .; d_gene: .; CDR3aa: CASRQSGTKNIQYF; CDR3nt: TGTGCCAGCAGACAGTCGGGGACCAAAAACATTCAGTACTTC
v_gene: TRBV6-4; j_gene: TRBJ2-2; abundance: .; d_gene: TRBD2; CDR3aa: CASSPTGGTGELFF; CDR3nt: TGTGCCAGCAGTCCCACGGGAGGCACCGGGGAGCTGTTTTTT
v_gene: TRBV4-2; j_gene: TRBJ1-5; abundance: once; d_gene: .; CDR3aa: CASSQAGNYQPQHF; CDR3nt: TGTGCCAGCAGCCAAGCAGGGAACTATCAGCCCCAGCATTTT
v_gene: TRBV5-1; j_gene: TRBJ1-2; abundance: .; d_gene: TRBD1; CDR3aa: CASSSLEGAYGYTF; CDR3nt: TGCGCCAGCAGCTCCCTTGAGGGGGCCTATGGCTACACCTTC
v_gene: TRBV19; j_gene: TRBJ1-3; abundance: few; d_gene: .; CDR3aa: CASSNTGRNSGNTIYF; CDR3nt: TGTGCCAGTAGTAACACGGGGAGGAACTCTGGAAACACCATATATTTT
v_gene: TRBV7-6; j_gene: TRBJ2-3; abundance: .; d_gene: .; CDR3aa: CASSLDTGGQHTDTQYF; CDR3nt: TGTGCCAGCAGCTTAGATACGGGAGGACAGCACACAGATACGCAGTATTTT
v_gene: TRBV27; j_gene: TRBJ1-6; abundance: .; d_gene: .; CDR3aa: CASSFGDTFSPLHF; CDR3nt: TGTGCCAGCAGTTTCGGGGATACCTTTTCACCCCTCCACTTT
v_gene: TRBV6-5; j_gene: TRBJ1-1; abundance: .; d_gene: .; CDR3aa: CASSYGLLNTEAFF; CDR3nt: TGTGCCAGCAGTTACGGACTTTTGAACACTGAAGCTTTCTTT
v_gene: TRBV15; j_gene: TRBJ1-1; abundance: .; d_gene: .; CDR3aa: CATSRDPGETEAFF; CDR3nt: TGTGCCACCAGCAGAGATCCGGGGGAAACTGAAGCTTTCTTT
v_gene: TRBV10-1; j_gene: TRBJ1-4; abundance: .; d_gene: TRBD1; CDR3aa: CASNRGGETNEKLFF; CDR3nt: TGCGCCAGCAATCGAGGGGGCGAGACTAATGAAAAACTGTTTTTT
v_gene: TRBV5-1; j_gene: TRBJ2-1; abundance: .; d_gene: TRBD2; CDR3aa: CASSLLASGGGNEQFF; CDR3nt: TGCGCCAGCAGCTTGTTGGCTAGCGGGGGGGGGAATGAGCAGTTCTTC
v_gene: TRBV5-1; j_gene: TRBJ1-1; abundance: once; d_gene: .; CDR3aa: CASSLAPGPPTEAFF; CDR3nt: TGCGCCAGCAGCTTGGCCCCAGGGCCCCCCACTGAAGCTTTCTTT
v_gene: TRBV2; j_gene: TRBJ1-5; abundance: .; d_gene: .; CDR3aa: CASSATLGRTRNQPQHF; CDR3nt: TGTGCCAGCAGCGCGACACTGGGGCGGACCCGCAATCAGCCCCAGCATTTT
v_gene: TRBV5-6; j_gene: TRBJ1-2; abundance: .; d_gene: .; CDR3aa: CAGSSSNYGYTF; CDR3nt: TGTGCCGGCAGCTCCTCGAACTATGGCTACACCTTC
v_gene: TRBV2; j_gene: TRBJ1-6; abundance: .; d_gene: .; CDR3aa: CVSSVRGGSPLHF; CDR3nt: TGTGTCAGCAGCGTACGTGGAGGTTCACCCCTCCACTTT
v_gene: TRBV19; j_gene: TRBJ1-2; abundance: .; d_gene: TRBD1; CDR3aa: CASSTLTGGTYGYTF; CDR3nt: TGTGCCAGTAGTACTCTAACAGGGGGCACCTATGGCTACACCTTC
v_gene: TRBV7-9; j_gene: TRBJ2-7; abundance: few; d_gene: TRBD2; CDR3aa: CASSLTPEAGGAGWYEQYF; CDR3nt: TGTGCCAGCAGCTTAACCCCTGAAGCGGGGGGTGCAGGTTGGTACGAGCAGTACTTC
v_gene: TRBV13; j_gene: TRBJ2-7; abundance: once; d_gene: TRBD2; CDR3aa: CASSLTPRLAGGHEQYF; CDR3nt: TGTGCCAGCAGCTTAACCCCCCGACTAGCGGGGGGGCACGAGCAGTACTTC
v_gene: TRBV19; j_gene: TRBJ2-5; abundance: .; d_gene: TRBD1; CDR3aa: CASATGGRQTQYF; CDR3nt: TGTGCCAGTGCGACAGGGGGGAGGCAGACCCAGTACTTC
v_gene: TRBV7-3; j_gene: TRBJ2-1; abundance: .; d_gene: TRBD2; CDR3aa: CASSRTSGSSYNEQFF; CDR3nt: TGTGCCAGCAGCCGGACTAGCGGGAGCTCCTACAATGAGCAGTTCTTC
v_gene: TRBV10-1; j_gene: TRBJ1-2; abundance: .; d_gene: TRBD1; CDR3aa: CASSGQGGYGYTF; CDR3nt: TGCGCCAGCAGTGGACAGGGCGGATATGGCTACACCTTC
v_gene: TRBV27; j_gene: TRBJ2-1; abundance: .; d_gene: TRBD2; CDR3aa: CASSLSPTSGGYDEQFF; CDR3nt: TGTGCCAGCAGTTTATCTCCAACTAGCGGGGGGTACGATGAGCAGTTCTTC
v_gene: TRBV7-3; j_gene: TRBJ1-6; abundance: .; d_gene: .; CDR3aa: CASSLTQNSPLHF; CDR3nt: TGTGCCAGCAGCTTAACACAAAATTCCCCCCTCCACTTT
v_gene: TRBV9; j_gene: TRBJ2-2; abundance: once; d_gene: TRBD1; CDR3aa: CASRVTGATGELFF; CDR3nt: TGTGCCAGCAGAGTGACAGGGGCCACCGGGGAGCTGTTTTTT
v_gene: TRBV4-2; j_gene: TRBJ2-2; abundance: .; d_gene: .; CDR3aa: CASSQDRGAGTGELFF; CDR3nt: TGTGCCAGCAGCCAAGACAGGGGGGCCGGCACCGGGGAGCTGTTTTTT
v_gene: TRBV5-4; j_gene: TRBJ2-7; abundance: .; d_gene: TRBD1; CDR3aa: CASSLDRGPNEQYF; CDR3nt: TGTGCCAGCAGCCTCGACAGGGGGCCCAACGAGCAGTACTTC
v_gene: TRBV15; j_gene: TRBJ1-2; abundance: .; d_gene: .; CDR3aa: CATSRDRRGPYGYTF; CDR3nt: TGTGCCACCAGCAGAGATCGTAGGGGCCCATATGGCTACACCTTC
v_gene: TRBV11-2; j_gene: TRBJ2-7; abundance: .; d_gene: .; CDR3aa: CASSSLKSGARPYEQYF; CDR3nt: TGTGCCAGCAGCTCCCTCAAGTCAGGGGCAAGACCCTACGAGCAGTACTTC
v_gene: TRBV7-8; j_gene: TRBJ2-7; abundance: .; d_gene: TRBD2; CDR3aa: CASSSLAGSSYEQYF; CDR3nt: TGTGCCAGCAGTTCCCTAGCGGGGAGCTCCTACGAGCAGTACTTC
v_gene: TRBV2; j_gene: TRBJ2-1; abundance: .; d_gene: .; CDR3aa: CASSGGLARAVGNEQFF; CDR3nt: TGTGCCAGCAGTGGCGGGCTAGCGCGGGCCGTGGGGAATGAGCAGTTCTTC
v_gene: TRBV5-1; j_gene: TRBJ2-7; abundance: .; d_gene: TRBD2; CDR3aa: CASATGTSGSYEQYF; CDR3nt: TGCGCCAGCGCAACCGGGACTAGCGGATCCTACGAGCAGTACTTC
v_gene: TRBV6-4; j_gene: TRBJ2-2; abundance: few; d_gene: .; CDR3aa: CASSDSQGNTGELFF; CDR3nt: TGTGCCAGCAGTGACTCACAGGGGAACACCGGGGAGCTGTTTTTT
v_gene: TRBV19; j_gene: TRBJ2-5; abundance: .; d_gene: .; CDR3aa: CASSKADWETQYF; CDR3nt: TGTGCCAGTAGTAAGGCTGACTGGGAGACCCAGTACTTC
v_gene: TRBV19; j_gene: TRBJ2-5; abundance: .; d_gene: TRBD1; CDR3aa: CASSRRQGGLEETQYF; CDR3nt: TGTGCCAGTAGTCGCCGACAGGGGGGGCTCGAGGAGACCCAGTACTTC
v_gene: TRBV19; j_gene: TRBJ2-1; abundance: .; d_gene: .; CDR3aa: CASSESGGSYNEQFF; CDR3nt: TGTGCCAGTAGTGAAAGCGGTGGTTCTTACAATGAGCAGTTCTTC
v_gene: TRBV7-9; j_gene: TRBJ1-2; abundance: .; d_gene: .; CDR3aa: CASSPDSYGYTF; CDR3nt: TGTGCCAGCAGCCCCGACAGCTATGGCTACACCTTC
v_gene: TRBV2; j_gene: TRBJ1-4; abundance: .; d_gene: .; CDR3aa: CASSSQGQENEKLFF; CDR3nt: TGTGCCAGCAGTTCGCAGGGACAAGAGAATGAAAAACTGTTTTTT